This T cell receptor beta chain came from a study of cytomegalovirus exposure and HLA in healthy donors. The germline V gene encodes CDR1 MNHNS and CDR2 SASEGT. V lost 6 bases and J 0 bases, leaving 10 bases between the germline ends. The CDR3 has 14 amino acids. 13 Jbeta primers and 60 Vbeta primers were used for the PCR. The method was immunoSEQ multiplex PCR; TCRdb's version includes in-frame clones alone and lacks a portion of them. This sample yields about 170,000 clones, of which over 70% are seen a single time; around 3.1% belongs to the top ten. The sequenced material came from PBMCs. The chain joins TRBV6-1 to TRBJ2-3, with a tentative D call TRBD2 (5 bases). The clonotype comes from a female donor in good health and CMV-seronegative. The CDR3 DNA follows: TGTGCCAGCAGCCCCGGACTGAGCACAGATACGCAGTATTTT. This gives the protein CASSPGLSTDTQYF.